The 11 T cell receptor beta chains presented below share a single source sample, sequenced in a study of regulatory T cells in long-lasting Graves disease. Both iRepertoire HTBI primers and Arm-PCR of CDR3 regions were used to build the TCR beta libraries. Each CDR3 protein is one row after TCRdb ran MiXCR on the multiplex PCR reads. The data hold some 500,000 distinct CDR3 sequences, with approximately 15% observed a single time. Regarding time point: newly diagnosed GD, antithyroid drugs for less than 3 months. The TCR library was made from RNA extracted from PBMCs. This sample also appeared in a second study, on T cells in Graves' hyperthyroidism and ophthalmopathy.

Source: peripheral blood mononuclear cells (PBMCs), taken at new diagnosis, from a patient treated with antithyroid drugs. Receptor source: a man between 25 and 39 years old with Graves disease.

The rearrangement joins TRBV25-1 to TRBJ2-1; no firm D call. V gave up 4 bases and J gave up 8 bases, with 21 bases separating them. CDR1 MGHDK and CDR2 SYGVNS come from the germline V gene. The CDR3 is made up of 16 amino acids. The CDR3 here is CASSGSELPGGDEQFF. The CDR3 DNA is TGTGCCAGCAGTGGATCCGAGCTCCCCGGTGGGGATGAGCAGTTCTTC.

Ten or more counts support this clonotype. The chain recombines TRBV11-2 with TRBJ2-3; 11 nucleotides agree with TRBD2. Looked up from germline, CDR1 is SGHAT and CDR2 is FQNNGV. The CDR3 runs 17 residues. Trimming took 1 base from V and 2 from J; bases not matched to a gene: 5. The CDR3 sequence: CASSLVGLAVITDTQYF. CDR3 DNA: TGTGCCAGCAGCTTAGTGGGACTAGCGGTTATCACAGATACGCAGTATTTT.

In this sample, this clonotype is medium-sized. V gene TRBV28 combines with J gene TRBJ2-5; no clear D. Germline-derived CDR1 and CDR2 are MDHEN and SYDVKM. The CDR3 sequence is 10 residues long. V lost 5 bases, J lost 5 bases, and 3 bases lay in between. CDR3 in DNA: TGTGCCAGCAGTCGGGAGACCCAGTACTTC. Encoded protein: CASSRETQYF.

This clonotype occurred a few times. This CDR3 reads CATSREGQRATDTQYF. In DNA, the CDR3 is TGTGCCACCAGCAGAGAAGGACAGAGGGCCACAGATACGCAGTATTTT. This chain uses TRBV15 with TRBJ2-3; TRBD1 is a possible D gene (6 bases). The V gene lost 0 bases and the J gene lost 2 bases, with 12 bases spanning the gap. From germline, CDR1 is LNHNV and CDR2 YYDKDF (reference sequence). This CDR3 is built from 16 residues.

This clonotype appeared many times. The chain links TRBV20-1 to TRBJ2-1, with D possibly being TRBD2 (5 bases). The germline V gene has CDR1 DFQATT and CDR2 SNEGSKA (reference sequence). V was clipped by 6 bases and J by 10 bases, with 16 bases between them. The CDR3 length is 12 residues. Here the CDR3 reads CSASSTREEQFF. CDR3 nucleotide sequence: TGCAGTGCCTCGTCTACCCGGGAAGAGCAGTTCTTC.

This clonotype was seen ten or more times. This chain links TRBV20-1 with TRBJ1-1; D unclear. Germline lookup yields CDR1 DFQATT and CDR2 SNEGSKA (reference sequence). Trimming took off 0 bases at V and 6 bases at J, with 17 bases between the two ends. The CDR3 is made up of 15 amino acids. The CDR3 nucleotides are TGCAGTGCTAGAGATATGGCCAGTAGTCGGGCTGAAGCTTTCTTT. This encodes CSARDMASSRAEAFF.

In this sample, this clonotype turned up many times. The V call is TRBV7-9, the J call TRBJ2-1; D might be TRBD2 (6 bases). Between the trimmed V and J ends, which lost 4 bases and 0 bases, there was a span of 19 bases. Germline loops: CDR1 SEHNR, CDR2 FQNEAQ (reference sequence). The CDR3 sequence is 18 residues long. As DNA, the CDR3 is TGTGCCAGCAGCTCTCCACGAACGGGAGCGGACTCCTACAATGAGCAGTTCTTC. This codes for CASSSPRTGADSYNEQFF.

This clonotype was seen many times. V is TRBV11-1 and J is TRBJ1-1; no definite D call. The CDR3 loop spans 14 amino acids. Per the germline V gene, CDR1 is SGHAT and CDR2 is FQDESV (reference sequence). Trimming took off 0 bases at V and 1 base at J, with 6 bases between the two ends. In DNA form, the CDR3 reads TGTGCCAGCAGCTTAGCGGAGAGGAACACTGAAGCTTTCTTT. It yields the protein CASSLAERNTEAFF.

This clonotype was seen only a few times. The rearrangement links TRBV7-9 to TRBJ2-1; 7 nucleotides align to TRBD2. Trimming removed 7 bases from V and 0 bases from J; junction bases left unmatched: 6. Per the germline V gene, CDR1 is SEHNR and CDR2 is FQNEAQ (reference sequence). The CDR3 sequence is 15 residues long. The CDR3: CASNLGRGSYNEQFF. The CDR3 nucleotides read TGTGCCAGCAACTTGGGGAGGGGCTCCTACAATGAGCAGTTCTTC.

This clonotype appeared a few times. The CDR3 spells CSAIKSGTSRFF. The CDR3 DNA sequence: TGCAGTGCAATTAAATCAGGGACTAGTCGGTTCTTC. The V and J genes are TRBV20-1 and TRBJ2-1; 8 bases align to TRBD2. The CDR3 contains 12 residues. Per the germline V gene, CDR1 is DFQATT and CDR2 is SNEGSKA (reference sequence). The J segment lost 15 bases and the V segment lost 6 bases, leaving 13 bases of the junction unmatched.

Many counts were recorded for this clonotype. The CDR3 loop reads CSVDPDSENTEAFF. The CDR3 DNA sequence: TGCAGCGTTGACCCGGACAGCGAGAACACTGAAGCTTTCTTT. The chain couples TRBV29-1 to TRBJ1-1; maybe TRBD1 (6 bases). This CDR3 region has 14 residues. The germline V gene has CDR1 SQVTM and CDR2 ANQGSEA. With 3 bases removed from V and 1 base from J, the gap between germline ends came to 12 bases.